The text below deals with one T cell receptor beta chain. Its antigen is currently not known. Base-call qualities are not available, and no considerably larger clone is one nucleotide away. V and J lose 4 bases and 3 bases, and a span of 12 bases separates them. The CDR3 sequence holds 14 residues, the cysteine and phenylalanine included. Only CDR3 DNA is held: 42 bases, read in frame from base 1. CDR1 and CDR2 are drawn from the germline V gene (reference sequence): LNHDA, SQIVND. Participants were included only if at least one PBMC sample before ART initiation and at least two post-ART samples were available. Treatment was received in the United States of America by all participants with HIV. Cryopreserved samples of about 0.9-11 million PBMC were thawed and washed before DNA extraction. At the time of the earliest PBMC sample, participants with HIV were aged between about 23 and 55 years. Per participant, PBMC samples came from 1-4 timepoints prior to ART initiation and 2-8 timepoints following ART initiation, for a median of 7 samples. For every participant, serial HIV viral load, CD4+ T-cell count, ART history and demographic data were obtained. Using a Qiagen kit on a QIAcube, genomic DNA was extracted from unsorted PBMC, with samples processed in batches of 12.

The data originate from a study of long-term antiretroviral therapy in people with HIV (dated by TCRdb to between 2021 and 2023). About the investigation overall: The earliest samples were collected approximately a decade before the 2015 WHO recommendation for immediate ART, a period when ART was typically delayed until CD4 counts fell. This retrospective serial study examined whether starting ART and sustained HIV suppression were associated with changes in the composition and diversity of the TRB repertoire in peripheral blood. From a few dozen adults with confirmed HIV infection, the cohort provided approximately 210 cryopreserved PBMC samples, gathered serially across a mean of approximately six years (range 1-12). About 35% of the 30 participants with HIV were female. Test extractions of a monoclonal T-cell line alongside about 30 polyclonal samples showed no cross-contamination during QIAcube processing.

Broader findings and caveats from the paper: Unsorted PBMC were profiled instead of sorted CD4+ and CD8+ T cells because pre-ART samples had limited cell numbers. At every time point, the repertoire was dominated by expanded TRB clones first identified before ART initiation, although this dominance fluctuated and, in many PLHIV, declined after ART. No data were available on ART adherence, viral resistance or therapy changes, limiting inferences about post-ART repertoire changes. CDR3 length ranges in HIV repertoires were narrower than in controls, and network structure suggested an antigen-experienced repertoire with only a slight naive shift after ART. ART initiation was associated with a significant increase in TRB diversity, but diversity stayed significantly below transplant donor controls even after long-term ART. Samples dated from the mid-2000s to the late 2010s, and the ART regimens used may be less effective than current ones. Limited PBMC availability meant only the TCR beta chain was sequenced, without alpha chain pairing.

The immunoSEQ hsTCRB v3.0 assay was used at survey level resolution to sequence the TRB variable region. The targeted TRB sequencing depth was roughly 40,000-55,000 T-cell genomes per sample. An Illumina MiSeq with a v3 150-cycle kit was used to sequence the pooled TRB libraries. As for the authors' bioinformatics: Repertoire analysis was performed in R inside a reproducible Nextflow workflow that covered QC, data transformation and analysis. LymphoSeq2, an R package for exploring AIRR-Seq data, was used to implement custom analyses. A handful of samples that yielded fewer than 5000 total TRB sequences were excluded, so that under 200 HIV repertoires were analyzed. Of the approximately 190 retained HIV repertoires, over 55 were collected before and roughly 130 after ART initiation. Each repertoire was downsampled to 5000 TRB nucleotide sequences, and summary statistics were averaged across 100 downsampling iterations. The analysis kept only TRB sequences whose CDR3 regions were at least seven amino acids long. A Shannon entropy-derived clonality score and the Gini coefficient were used to measure diversity. In the repertoire networks, any two of the top 5000 CDR3 amino acid sequences were connected whenever the two sequences differed by an edit distance of one. Antigen specificity groups and MHC restriction were predicted for TRB CDR3 amino acid sequences with GLIPH2. To flag known CMV, EBV, HIV or tissue antigen associations, CDR3 amino acid sequences were matched against VDJdb and McPAS-TCR. Pre-ART, post-ART and control groups were compared with Wilcoxon signed-rank tests and Holm-Bonferroni correction. In TCRdb, the immuneACCESS table is reduced to in-frame sequences with V and J assigned. These tables do not hold every clone; where another copy was compared, an unresolved V gene accounts for under half, and the others remain unexplained. The V and J calls and the clone size are those of that table, but D and trimming were determined from the DNA. The sample table records 35,000 to 50,000 clones; around nine tenths of these occur just once. Together, the top ten hold 5.1% of the sample.

The sequence is built from TRBV19 and TRBJ1-1; the D region possibly corresponds to TRBD1 (5 bases align). This clonotype originated in a woman aged 45 to 65 with HIV. Sequenced material: unsorted PBMCs, taken 0.1 years before starting antiretroviral therapy. The CDR3 reads CASSRLGAYTEAFF. The nucleotide sequence is TGTGCCAGTAGTAGGCTAGGGGCCTACACTGAAGCTTTCTTT.